Below, 17 T cell receptor beta chains from the same sample are listed, as sequenced in a study of T cells in localized non-small cell lung cancer. Assay: immunoSEQ multiplex PCR; the TCRdb copy retains only in-frame clones and omits some. The table shows 2,000 to 2,500 clones, with approximately 35% occurring only once. This material consisted of lung tumor tissue, taken before any cancer treatment. All receptors derive from a man aged 35 to 69 with stage I lung adenocarcinoma.

This clone has just a few counts. The chain couples TRBV6-8 to TRBJ2-1, with unresolved D. Trimming pared 3 bases from V and 7 bases from J, leaving 7 bases between. Germline lookup yields CDR1 MNHGY and CDR2 SAAAGT. The CDR3 has 12 amino acids. The CDR3 is CASSYLGNEQFF. In DNA, the CDR3 is TGTGCCAGCAGTTATCTCGGGAATGAGCAGTTCTTC.

In this sample, this clone is medium-sized (0.01 to 0.1%). The chain couples TRBV9 to TRBJ2-3; 12 bases line up with TRBD2. CDR3 length: 17 amino acids. Germline CDR1 is SGDLS and CDR2 is YYNGEE. V lost 0 bases to trimming and J lost 2 bases; unmatched junction nucleotides: 4. The CDR3 DNA sequence: TGTGCCAGCAGCGTAGAGCCTAGCGGGGGGGACACAGATACGCAGTATTTT. Translating it yields CASSVEPSGGDTDTQYF.

The chain carries TRBV19 and TRBJ1-1; no definite D call. The V gene's germline CDR1 is LNHDA and CDR2 SQIVND (reference sequence). CDR3 length: 14 residues. Trimming stripped 7 bases from V and 5 bases from J, with 17 bases between. The CDR3: CASTYPGSQTEAFF. For the CDR3, the DNA is TGTGCCAGTACCTATCCGGGGTCACAAACTGAAGCTTTCTTT.

CDR3 in amino acids: CATSRGDLAGNTIYF. As DNA, the CDR3 is TGTGCCACCAGCAGAGGTGATCTGGCTGGAAACACCATATATTTT. This sequence joins TRBV15 and TRBJ1-3; no definite D call. V was pared by 1 base and J by 2 bases, with 9 bases between. Looked up from germline, CDR1 is LNHNV and CDR2 is YYDKDF (reference sequence). This CDR3 is 15 amino acids long.

This clone was picked up a small number of times. CDR3 sequence reads: CASSPWGSGGRRETQYF. CDR3 bases: TGTGCCAGCAGTCCCTGGGGGAGCGGGGGCCGCAGGGAGACCCAGTACTTC. The J gene is TRBJ2-5, the V gene TRBV6-8, with TRBD2 matching 8 bases. Trimming removed 5 bases from V and 5 bases from J; junction bases left unmatched: 16. This CDR3 has 17 residues. From germline, CDR1 is MNHGY and CDR2 SAAAGT.

V is TRBV6-8 and J is TRBJ1-2; D possibly corresponds to TRBD1 (5 bases). CDR3 length equals 14 residues. Trimming left V 0 bases short and J 8 bases short, with 13 bases between. Looked up from germline, CDR1 is MNHGY and CDR2 is SAAAGT. The chain's CDR3 is CASSYSGGLEGYTF. DNA of the CDR3: TGTGCCAGCAGTTACTCGGGGGGATTAGAAGGCTACACCTTC.

This clone rates as large. This rearrangement joins TRBV28 to TRBJ1-1; 7 bases align to TRBD1. The CDR3 is 16 residues long. The ends lost 4 bases at V and 3 bases at J; junction bases unmatched: 11. From germline, CDR1 is MDHEN and CDR2 SYDVKM. The chain's CDR3 is CASSSTLPTGDTEAFF. The CDR3 DNA follows: TGTGCCAGCAGTTCGACTCTTCCAACAGGGGACACTGAAGCTTTCTTT.

As for this clone: At least one base is unread or ambiguous, so its residue appears as X. J is TRBJ2-4 and V is TRBV30; D possibly corresponds to TRBD1 (6 bases). From germline, CDR1 is GTSNPN and CDR2 SVGIG (reference sequence). The CDR3 is made up of 15 amino acids. The ends were cut back, 1 base at V and 1 base at J, with 11 bases in the middle. The chain's CDR3 is CAWSGDXSAKNIQYF. Written as DNA, the CDR3 is TGTGCCTGGAGTGGGGACARGTCCGCCAAAAACATTCAGTACTTC.

This sequence joins TRBV9 and TRBJ1-5, with 8 bases that match TRBD1. The CDR3 loop spans 14 amino acids. CDR1 is SGDLS and CDR2 is YYNGEE in the germline V gene. After removal of 5 bases from V and 6 bases from J, the junction contained 7 bases not matched to a gene. This chain's CDR3 is CASSGTGSFQPQHF. The CDR3 coding sequence is TGTGCCAGCAGTGGGACAGGATCGTTTCAGCCCCAGCATTTT.

This chain links TRBV9 with TRBJ2-1; TRBD1 is a possible D gene (6 bases). This CDR3 contains 15 residues. Germline loops: CDR1 SGDLS, CDR2 YYNGEE. V shed 4 bases and J shed 5 bases, with 16 bases lying between them. CDR3 DNA sequence: TGTGCCAGCAGCCAGGGGACGATACAACACAATGAGCAGTTCTTC. Its protein is CASSQGTIQHNEQFF.

The V and J genes are TRBV18 and TRBJ2-7; D gene unclear. V was cut by 1 base and J by 3 bases, with 7 bases left in between. Germline CDR1 reads KGHSH; CDR2 reads LQKENI. The CDR3 runs 13 residues. The CDR3 is CASSPQPDYEQYF. DNA for the CDR3: TGTGCCAGCTCACCACAACCTGACTACGAGCAGTACTTC.

This clone showed up just a few times. The V call is TRBV28, the J call TRBJ2-3, with TRBD2 as a possible D gene (6 bases). The CDR3 covers 14 residues. With 5 bases removed from V and 4 bases from J, the gap between germline ends came to 13 bases. Germline CDR1 is MDHEN and CDR2 is SYDVKM. CDR3 DNA: TGTGCCAGCAGTCCATCGGGAGAAGCAGATACGCAGTATTTT. Translated: CASSPSGEADTQYF. Variable domain in full (rest from reference TRBV28 and TRBJ2-3): DVKVTQSSRYLVKRTGEKVFLECVQDMDHENMFWYRQDPGLGLRLIYFSYDVKMKEKGDIPEGYSVSREKKERFSLILESASTNQTSMYLCASSPSGEADTQYFGPGTRLTVL.

The chain has TRBV6-8 and TRBJ2-2; tentatively, D is TRBD1 or TRBD2 (6 bases each). The CDR3 sequence is 15 residues long. Trimming removed 0 bases at V and 7 bases at J, with 12 bases between. Germline V lookup: CDR1 MNHGY, CDR2 SAAAGT. In DNA, the CDR3 is TGTGCCAGCAGTTACTCGACGGGGGCGGACGGGGAGCTGTTTTTT. This codes for CASSYSTGADGELFF.

The chain is built from TRBV15 and TRBJ2-7; D might be TRBD1 (8 bases). The CDR3 is 15 amino acids. V lost 2 bases to trimming and J lost 5 bases, with 16 bases between them. CDR1 is LNHNV and CDR2 is YYDKDF in the germline V gene (reference sequence). CDR3 residues: CATSRTSGTGDEQYF. The CDR3 DNA is TGTGCCACCAGCAGAACAAGCGGGACAGGCGACGAGCAGTACTTC.

This clone was detected a few times. The J gene is TRBJ2-1, the V gene TRBV14; maybe TRBD1 (5 bases). The germline gives CDR1 SGHDN, CDR2 FVKESK. This CDR3 has 17 residues. V gave up 4 bases and J gave up 5 bases, with 21 bases separating them. The CDR3 region has the DNA TGTGCCAGCAGCCCACAGGTTTGGTTGGACCTAAACAATGAGCAGTTCTTC. It specifies CASSPQVWLDLNNEQFF.

The chain has TRBV10-3 and TRBJ2-3; TRBD2 matches 10 bases. CDR1 and CDR2 from the germline V gene are ENHRY and SYGVKD. The V segment lost 0 bases and the J segment 9 bases; nucleotides outside the gene matches: 3. The CDR3 totals 14 residues. The CDR3 reads CAISESSSGGTQYF. The CDR3 coding sequence is TGTGCCATCAGTGAGTCATCTAGCGGGGGCACGCAGTATTTT.

The sample holds a few counts of this clone. This sequence joins TRBV11-3 and TRBJ2-2; D possibly corresponds to TRBD2 (6 bases). The CDR3 loop spans 15 amino acids. Germline loops: CDR1 SGHNT, CDR2 YENEEA. V was cut by 5 bases and J by 7 bases, with 17 bases left in between. The CDR3 DNA sequence: TGTGCCAGCAGCCCGACCGGGACTCCGGGCGGGGAGCTGTTTTTT. Translated: CASSPTGTPGGELFF.